This TCR beta chain stems from a study of cytomegalovirus exposure and HLA in healthy donors. Points from the study as a whole: Most likely, a cluster of highly shared sequence variants arose as a sequencing artifact.

The study ran its PCR with 60 Vbeta and 13 Jbeta primers. This table comes from immunoSEQ multiplex PCR, and its TCRdb copy is limited to in-frame clones, with some not included. Of more than 130,000 clones listed, 80% were seen once; the top ten hold nearly 7%. As to this clone: Its antigen remains unknown.

The CDR3 totals 21 residues. V shed 0 bases and J 2 bases; nucleotides not matched to a gene: 11. Germline V CDR1 and CDR2: KGHSH, LQKENI. The genes are TRBV18 and TRBJ2-1, with 15 bases that match TRBD2. Input material: PBMCs. This TCR was recovered from a man aged 35 to 55 in good health and CMV-seropositive. CDR3 sequence (DNA): TGTGCCAGCTCACCACCTCGGACTAGCGGGAGGGCCTCGGGTACCTACAATGAGCAGTTCTTC. Its translation: CASSPPRTSGRASGTYNEQFF.